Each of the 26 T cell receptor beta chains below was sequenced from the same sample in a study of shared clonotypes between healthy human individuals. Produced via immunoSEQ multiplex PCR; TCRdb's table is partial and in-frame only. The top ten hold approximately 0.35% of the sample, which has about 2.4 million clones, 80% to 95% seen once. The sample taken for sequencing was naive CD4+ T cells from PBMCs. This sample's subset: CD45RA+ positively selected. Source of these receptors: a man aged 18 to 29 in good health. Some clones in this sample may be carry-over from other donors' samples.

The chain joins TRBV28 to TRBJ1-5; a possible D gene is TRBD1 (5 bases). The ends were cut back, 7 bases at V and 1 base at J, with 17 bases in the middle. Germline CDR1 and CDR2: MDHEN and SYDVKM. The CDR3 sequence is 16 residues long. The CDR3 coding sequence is TGTGCCAGCATCAAACACCCAAGGGGAAGCAATCAGCCCCAGCATTTT. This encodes CASIKHPRGSNQPQHF.

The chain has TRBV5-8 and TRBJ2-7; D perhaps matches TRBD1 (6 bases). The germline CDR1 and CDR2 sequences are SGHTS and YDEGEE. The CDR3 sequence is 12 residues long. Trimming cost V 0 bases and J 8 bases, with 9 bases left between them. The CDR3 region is CASSLGQGKQYF. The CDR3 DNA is TGTGCCAGCAGCTTGGGTCAGGGGAAGCAGTACTTC.

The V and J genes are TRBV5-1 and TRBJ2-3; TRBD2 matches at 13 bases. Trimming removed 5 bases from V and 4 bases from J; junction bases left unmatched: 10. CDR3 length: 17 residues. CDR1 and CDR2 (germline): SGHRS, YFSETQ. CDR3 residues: CASRRGLAGVGSDTQYF. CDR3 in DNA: TGCGCCAGCAGGCGTGGACTAGCGGGAGTCGGGTCAGATACGCAGTATTTT.

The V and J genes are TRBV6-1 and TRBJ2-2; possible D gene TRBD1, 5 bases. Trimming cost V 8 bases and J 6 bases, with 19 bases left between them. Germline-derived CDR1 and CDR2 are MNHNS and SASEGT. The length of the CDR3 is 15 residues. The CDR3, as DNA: TGTGCCAGCTGTCCGACAGCCCCCACAGCCGGGGAGCTGTTTTTT. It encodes CASCPTAPTAGELFF.

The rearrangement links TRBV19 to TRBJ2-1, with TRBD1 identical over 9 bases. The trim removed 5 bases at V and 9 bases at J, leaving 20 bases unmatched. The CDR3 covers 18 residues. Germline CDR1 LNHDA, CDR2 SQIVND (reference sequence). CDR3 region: CASSPIGGDRAGRSEQFF. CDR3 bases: TGTGCCAGTAGTCCGATAGGGGGGGACAGGGCAGGGAGGAGTGAGCAGTTCTTC. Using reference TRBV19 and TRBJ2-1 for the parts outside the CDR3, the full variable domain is DGGITQSPKYLFRKEGQNVTLSCEQNLNHDAMYWYRQDPGQGLRLIYYSQIVNDFQKGDIAEGYSVSREKKESFPLTVTSAQKNPTAFYLCASSPIGGDRAGRSEQFFGPGTRLTVL.

The CDR3 DNA follows: TGCAGTGCTAGTAGGGTTACGCAGTATTTT. Protein: CSASRVTQYF. V and J are TRBV20-1 and TRBJ2-3; no definite D call. Between the trimmed V and J ends, which lost 3 bases and 8 bases, there was a span of 6 bases. This CDR3 region has 10 residues. Germline loops: CDR1 DFQATT, CDR2 SNEGSKA (reference sequence).

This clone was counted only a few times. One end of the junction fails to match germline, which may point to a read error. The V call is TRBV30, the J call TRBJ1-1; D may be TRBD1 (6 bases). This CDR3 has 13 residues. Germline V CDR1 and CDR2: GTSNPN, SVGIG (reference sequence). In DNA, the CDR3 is TGTGCCGGGAGGACAGAGATGAACACTGAAGCTTTCTTT. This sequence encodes CAGRTEMNTEAFF. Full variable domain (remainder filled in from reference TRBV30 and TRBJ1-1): SQTIHQWPATLVQPVGSPLSLECTVEGTSNPNLYWYRQAAGRGLQLLFYSVGIGQISSEVPQNLSASRPQDRQFILSSKKLLLSDSGFYLCAGRTEMNTEAFFGQGTRLTVV.

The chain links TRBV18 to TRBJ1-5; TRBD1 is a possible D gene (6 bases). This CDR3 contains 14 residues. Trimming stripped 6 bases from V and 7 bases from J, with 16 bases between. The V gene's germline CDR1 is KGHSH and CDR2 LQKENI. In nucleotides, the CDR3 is TGTGCCAGCTCCCCGGTGGGGGCTCAACAGCCCCAGCATTTT. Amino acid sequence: CASSPVGAQQPQHF.

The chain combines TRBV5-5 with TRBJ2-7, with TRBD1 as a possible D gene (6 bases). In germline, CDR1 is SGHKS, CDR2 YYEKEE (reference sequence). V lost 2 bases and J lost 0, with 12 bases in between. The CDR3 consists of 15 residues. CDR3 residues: CASSFASGVSYEQYF. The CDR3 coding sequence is TGTGCCAGCAGCTTTGCATCAGGGGTCTCCTACGAGCAGTACTTC.

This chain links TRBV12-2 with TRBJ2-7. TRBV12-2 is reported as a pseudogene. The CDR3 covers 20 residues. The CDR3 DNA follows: TGTGCAAGTCGCTTAGCACGGCGTGGATCAAGGGAATTTCTCTCCTACGAGCAGTACTTC. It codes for CASRLARRGSREFLSYEQYF.

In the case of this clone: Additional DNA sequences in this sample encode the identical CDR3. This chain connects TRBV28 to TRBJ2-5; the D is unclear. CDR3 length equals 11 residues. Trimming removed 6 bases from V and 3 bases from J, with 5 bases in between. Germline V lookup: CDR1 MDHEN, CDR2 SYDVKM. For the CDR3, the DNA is TGTGCCAGCAGCTCTGAAGAGACCCAGTACTTC. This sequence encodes CASSSEETQYF.

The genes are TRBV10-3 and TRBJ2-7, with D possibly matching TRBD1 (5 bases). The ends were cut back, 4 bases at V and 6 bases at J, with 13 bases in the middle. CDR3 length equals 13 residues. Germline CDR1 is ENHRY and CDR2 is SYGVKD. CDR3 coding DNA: TGTGCCATCAGTGGAGGTGCAGGGTCCGAGCAGTACTTC. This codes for CAISGGAGSEQYF.

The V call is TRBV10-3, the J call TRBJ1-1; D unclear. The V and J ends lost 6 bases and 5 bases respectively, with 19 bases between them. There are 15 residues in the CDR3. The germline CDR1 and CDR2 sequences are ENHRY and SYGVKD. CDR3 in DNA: TGTGCCATCAGGTTCGCCCCCTCTGAGGAGACTGAAGCTTTCTTT. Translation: CAIRFAPSEETEAFF.

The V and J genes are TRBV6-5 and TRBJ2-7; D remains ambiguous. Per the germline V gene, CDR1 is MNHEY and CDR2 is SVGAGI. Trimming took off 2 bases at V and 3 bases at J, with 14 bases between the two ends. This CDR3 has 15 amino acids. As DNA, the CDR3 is TGTGCCAGCAGTTACGGCACCGAGAGCCGCTACGAGCAGTACTTC. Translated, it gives CASSYGTESRYEQYF.

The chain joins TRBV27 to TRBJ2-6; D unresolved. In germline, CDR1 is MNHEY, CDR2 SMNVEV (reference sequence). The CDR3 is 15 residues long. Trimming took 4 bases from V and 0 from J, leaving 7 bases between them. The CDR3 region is CASSSDNSGANVLTF. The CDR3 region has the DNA TGTGCCAGCAGTTCAGACAACTCTGGGGCCAACGTCCTGACTTTC.

CDR3 coding DNA: TGCGCCAGCAGCCAAGGGGTAGCGGGAAGCCTGGTCCAAGAGACCCAGTACTTC. Its protein product is CASSQGVAGSLVQETQYF. The gene calls are TRBV4-1 and TRBJ2-5, with TRBD2 matching 8 bases. The V gene's germline CDR1 is MGHRA and CDR2 YSYEKL. The CDR3 covers 18 residues. Trimming cost V 1 base and J 1 base; bases outside gene matches: 11.

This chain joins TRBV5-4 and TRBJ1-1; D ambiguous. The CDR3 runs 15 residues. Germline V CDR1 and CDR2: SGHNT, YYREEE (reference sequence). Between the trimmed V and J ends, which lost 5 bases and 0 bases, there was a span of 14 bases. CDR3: CASSWEGAMNTEAFF. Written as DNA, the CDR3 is TGTGCCAGCAGTTGGGAGGGCGCCATGAACACTGAAGCTTTCTTT.

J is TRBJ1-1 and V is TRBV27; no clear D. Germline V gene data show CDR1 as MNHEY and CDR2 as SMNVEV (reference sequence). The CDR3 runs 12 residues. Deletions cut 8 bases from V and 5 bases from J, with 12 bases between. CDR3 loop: CASWYRGTEAFF. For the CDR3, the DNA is TGTGCCAGCTGGTATCGAGGGACTGAAGCTTTCTTT.

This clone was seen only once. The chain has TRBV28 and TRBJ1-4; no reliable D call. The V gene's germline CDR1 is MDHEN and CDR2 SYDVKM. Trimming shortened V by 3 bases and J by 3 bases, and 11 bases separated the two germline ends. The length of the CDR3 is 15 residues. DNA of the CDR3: TGTGCCAGCAGTTTCCGTGGCAGCCCTAATGAAAAACTGTTTTTT. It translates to CASSFRGSPNEKLFF. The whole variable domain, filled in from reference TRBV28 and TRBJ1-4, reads DVKVTQSSRYLVKRTGEKVFLECVQDMDHENMFWYRQDPGLGLRLIYFSYDVKMKEKGDIPEGYSVSREKKERFSLILESASTNQTSMYLCASSFRGSPNEKLFFGSGTQLSVL.

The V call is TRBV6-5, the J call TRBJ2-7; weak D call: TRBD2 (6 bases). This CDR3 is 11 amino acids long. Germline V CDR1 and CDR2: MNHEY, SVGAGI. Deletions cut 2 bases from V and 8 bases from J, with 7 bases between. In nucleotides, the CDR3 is TGTGCCAGCAGTTACCGCGGGAAGCAGTACTTC. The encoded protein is CASSYRGKQYF.

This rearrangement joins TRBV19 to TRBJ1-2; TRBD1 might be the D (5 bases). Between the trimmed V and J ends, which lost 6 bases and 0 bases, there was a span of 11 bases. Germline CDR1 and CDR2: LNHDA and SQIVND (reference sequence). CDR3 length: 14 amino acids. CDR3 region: CASRPGGANYGYTF. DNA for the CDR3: TGTGCCAGTAGGCCTGGGGGTGCTAACTATGGCTACACCTTC.

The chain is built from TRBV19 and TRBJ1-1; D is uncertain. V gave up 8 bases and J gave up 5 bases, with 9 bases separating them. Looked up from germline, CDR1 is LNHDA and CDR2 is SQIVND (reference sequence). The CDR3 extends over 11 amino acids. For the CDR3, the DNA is TGTGCCAGTTTGCGGGTAACTGAAGCTTTCTTT. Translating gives CASLRVTEAFF.

The CDR3 is CASSLWLAGGQNEQFF. CDR3 nucleotide sequence: TGTGCCAGCAGCTTATGGCTAGCGGGAGGCCAAAATGAGCAGTTCTTC. The chain employs TRBV7-9 and TRBJ2-1; 11 bases match TRBD2. The V gene end was trimmed by 2 bases and the J gene end by 7 bases; junction bases not matched to a gene: 7. Germline CDR1 is SEHNR and CDR2 is FQNEAQ (reference sequence). The CDR3 length is 16 residues.

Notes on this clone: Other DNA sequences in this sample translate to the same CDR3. The CDR3 loop reads CASSSQGFYGYTF. DNA for the CDR3: TGTGCCAGCAGCTCCCAGGGTTTCTATGGCTACACCTTC. The rearrangement joins TRBV7-9 to TRBJ1-2; TRBD1 might be the D (5 bases). V shed 4 bases and J shed 4 bases, with 10 bases lying between them. The length of the CDR3 is 13 residues. The germline V gene has CDR1 SEHNR and CDR2 FQNEAQ (reference sequence).

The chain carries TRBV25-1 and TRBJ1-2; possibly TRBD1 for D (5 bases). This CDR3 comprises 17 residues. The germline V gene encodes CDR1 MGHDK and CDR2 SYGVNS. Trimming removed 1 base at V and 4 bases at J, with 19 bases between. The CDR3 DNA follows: TGTGCCAGCAGTGAATGGGGTAATGACCGGAGGGGCTATGGCTACACCTTC. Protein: CASSEWGNDRRGYGYTF.

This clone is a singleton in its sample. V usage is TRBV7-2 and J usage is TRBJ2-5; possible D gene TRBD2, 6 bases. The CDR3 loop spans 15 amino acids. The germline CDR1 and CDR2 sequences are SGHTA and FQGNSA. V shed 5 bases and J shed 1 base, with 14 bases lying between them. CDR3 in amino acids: CASSIGGSGQETQYF. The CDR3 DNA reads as TGTGCCAGCAGCATCGGGGGTAGCGGCCAAGAGACCCAGTACTTC.